This passage covers 29 T cell receptor beta chains from one sample sequenced in a study of T cell responses to AZD1222 COVID-19 vaccine. This table comes from immunoSEQ multiplex PCR, and its TCRdb copy is limited to in-frame clones, with some not included. This sample carries 130,000 to 150,000 clones, roughly 89% of them seen once, and the ten largest clones take around 5%. The specimen was peripheral blood, collected on day 0 of AZD1222 vaccination. The receptors were gathered from an adult in good health.

This clone was observed a handful of times. The genes are TRBV6-1 and TRBJ1-5, with D hard to call. This CDR3 is 12 amino acids long. CDR1 and CDR2 from the germline V gene are MNHNS and SASEGT. Between the trimmed V and J ends, which lost 1 base and 10 bases, there was a span of 8 bases. The CDR3 sequence: CASSEVSGPQHF. The CDR3 DNA reads as TGTGCCAGCAGTGAAGTTTCAGGACCCCAGCATTTT.

The gene calls are TRBV7-2 and TRBJ2-1; unclear D gene. The V and J ends lost 5 bases and 0 bases respectively, with 11 bases between them. Germline V lookup: CDR1 SGHTA, CDR2 FQGNSA. CDR3 length: 15 residues. The CDR3 DNA follows: TGTGCCAGCAGCCCCTACGGAAGCTCCTACAATGAGCAGTTCTTC. Translated: CASSPYGSSYNEQFF.

The chain employs TRBV29-1 and TRBJ2-7, with 9 bases matching TRBD2. CDR1 SQVTM and CDR2 ANQGSEA come from the germline V gene. The CDR3 is 15 amino acids. Germline trimming cut 6 bases from V and 2 bases from J; bases unmatched to any gene: 11. The chain's CDR3 is CSVTSSGRPPYEQYF. In DNA, the CDR3 is TGCAGCGTCACCAGTAGCGGGAGACCCCCCTACGAGCAGTACTTC.

The chain is built from TRBV5-8 and TRBJ2-3; 8 bases agree with TRBD2. J gave up 2 bases and V 1 base, and 6 bases lay outside the gene matches. Germline assignment: CDR1 SGHTS and CDR2 YDEGEE. This CDR3 contains 16 residues. CDR3 sequence reads: CASSLQGLVSTDTQYF. In DNA form, the CDR3 reads TGTGCCAGCAGCTTGCAGGGACTAGTCTCCACAGATACGCAGTATTTT.

The chain has TRBV5-1 and TRBJ2-2, with D hard to call. Germline lookup yields CDR1 SGHRS and CDR2 YFSETQ. V lost 4 bases and J 3 bases, leaving 7 bases between the germline ends. This CDR3 has 13 amino acids. The CDR3 sequence is CASSLGDTGELFF. The CDR3, as DNA: TGCGCCAGCAGCCTAGGTGACACCGGGGAGCTGTTTTTT.

V usage is TRBV15 and J usage is TRBJ1-5; D perhaps matches TRBD1 (6 bases). This CDR3 spans 15 amino acids. Trimming stripped 4 bases from V and 7 bases from J, with 17 bases between. Germline values: CDR1 LNHNV, CDR2 YYDKDF (reference sequence). The CDR3 protein is CATSISGVEGQPQHF. The CDR3 DNA reads TGTGCCACCAGCATATCAGGGGTTGAGGGGCAGCCCCAGCATTTT.

In this sample, this clone turned up once. The chain joins TRBV12-3 or TRBV12-4 to TRBJ2-1; D remains ambiguous. There are 13 residues in the CDR3. Trimming removed 3 bases at V and 9 bases at J, with 12 bases between. CDR3 in amino acids: CASSLVPWLEQFF. CDR3 coding DNA: TGTGCCAGCAGTTTGGTCCCGTGGCTTGAGCAGTTCTTC.

In its sample, this clone was seen once. This chain uses TRBV7-9 with TRBJ2-7; D is unclear. Germline lookup yields CDR1 SEHNR and CDR2 FQNEAQ (reference sequence). The CDR3 is 12 residues long. V was trimmed by 2 bases and J by 2 bases, leaving 4 bases between them. CDR3 in amino acids: CASSLWPYEQYF. DNA for the CDR3: TGTGCCAGCAGCTTATGGCCCTACGAGCAGTACTTC.

The chain recombines TRBV5-4 with TRBJ1-2; maybe TRBD1 (6 bases). This CDR3 has 17 amino acids. Germline V gives CDR1 SGHNT, CDR2 YYREEE (reference sequence). The V end lost 7 bases, the J end lost 2 bases, and 24 bases lay between the germline ends. The CDR3 DNA follows: TGTGCCAGCCACCCAATTGGAAGGGGGGAGTGGAACTATGGCTACACCTTC. Amino acids: CASHPIGRGEWNYGYTF. The full variable domain, completed using reference TRBV5-4 and TRBJ1-2, is ETGVTQSPTHLIKTRGQQVTLRCSSQSGHNTVSWYQQALGQGPQFIFQYYREEENGRGNFPPRFSGLQFPNYSSELNVNALELDDSALYLCASHPIGRGEWNYGYTFGSGTRLTVV.

V gene TRBV4-1 combines with J gene TRBJ1-5; D gene uncertain. CDR1 and CDR2 (germline): MGHRA, YSYEKL. V was clipped by 0 bases and J by 9 bases, with 6 bases between them. The CDR3 sequence is 12 residues long. The DNA of the CDR3 is TGCGCCAGCAGCCAAGAGACGGGGCCCCAGCATTTT. As protein: CASSQETGPQHF.

On this clone: This sample also contains other DNA sequences that code for the same CDR3. The genes are TRBV9 and TRBJ1-1; 7 nucleotides match TRBD1. V was clipped by 0 bases and J by 3 bases; unmatched bases: 2. Germline V gene lookup returns CDR1 SGDLS and CDR2 YYNGEE. The CDR3 loop spans 14 amino acids. The CDR3: CASSVAGGHTEAFF. CDR3 DNA sequence: TGTGCCAGCAGCGTAGCAGGGGGGCACACTGAAGCTTTCTTT.

V and J are TRBV7-9 and TRBJ2-3; D is undetermined. CDR1 and CDR2 (germline): SEHNR, FQNEAQ (reference sequence). This CDR3 contains 16 residues. Trimming stripped 2 bases from V and 2 bases from J, with 14 bases between. CDR3 coding DNA: TGTGCCAGCAGCTTATACGCACTTCCCATCACAGATACGCAGTATTTT. It specifies CASSLYALPITDTQYF.

The V call is TRBV11-2, the J call TRBJ1-2, with 9 positions matching TRBD1. Per germline, CDR1 SGHAT and CDR2 FQNNGV. V lost 4 bases and J lost 3; bases outside the gene matches: 12. The CDR3 contains 17 residues. CDR3 DNA: TGTGCCAGCAGCTCCATCTCACAGGGGGCGCGTCACTATGGCTACACCTTC. Translated: CASSSISQGARHYGYTF. Full variable domain (missing parts from reference TRBV11-2 and TRBJ1-2): EAGVAQSPRYKIIEKRQSVAFWCNPISGHATLYWYQQILGQGPKLLIQFQNNGVVDDSQLPKDRFSAERLKGVDSTLKIQPAKLEDSAVYLCASSSISQGARHYGYTFGSGTRLTVV.

This chain joins TRBV5-1 and TRBJ1-2, with D unresolved. This CDR3 spans 19 amino acids. Germline V lookup: CDR1 SGHRS, CDR2 YFSETQ. With 5 bases removed from V and 0 bases from J, the gap between germline ends came to 26 bases. CDR3 protein: CASRPNLGRITPPNYGYTF. CDR3 DNA sequence: TGCGCCAGCAGACCCAACCTTGGCCGGATCACCCCTCCTAACTATGGCTACACCTTC.

V usage is TRBV5-1 and J usage is TRBJ1-1; 7 nucleotides match TRBD1. CDR3 length: 14 residues. With V trimmed by 4 bases and J by 4 bases, 7 bases remained unmatched. CDR1 is SGHRS and CDR2 is YFSETQ in the germline V gene. Written as DNA, the CDR3 is TGCGCCAGCAGCCCACAGGAGGGGGCCACTGAAGCTTTCTTT. Translating it yields CASSPQEGATEAFF.

The chain uses TRBV6-5 and TRBJ1-1; D remains ambiguous. The CDR3 runs to 13 residues. The V end was cut by 6 bases, the J end by 6 bases, with 14 bases between. Looked up from germline, CDR1 is MNHEY and CDR2 is SVGAGI. In DNA, the CDR3 is TGTGCCAGCAGGTGGTTTGGGGTCGCTGAAGCTTTCTTT. Translating gives CASRWFGVAEAFF.

The genes are TRBV15 and TRBJ1-1; D unresolved. This CDR3 is built from 14 residues. In germline, CDR1 is LNHNV, CDR2 YYDKDF (reference sequence). V was cut by 0 bases and J by 4 bases, with 9 bases left in between. CDR3: CATSRDLMGTEAFF. The CDR3 nucleotides are TGTGCCACCAGCAGAGATTTGATGGGCACTGAAGCTTTCTTT. The complete variable domain, with remaining parts taken from reference TRBV15 and TRBJ1-1, reads DAMVIQNPRYQVTQFGKPVTLSCSQTLNHNVMYWYQQKSSQAPKLLFHYYDKDFNNEADTPDNFQSRRPNTSFCFLDIRSPGLGDTAMYLCATSRDLMGTEAFFGQGTRLTVV.

The genes are TRBV27 and TRBJ2-1, with 9 bases aligning to TRBD1. From germline, CDR1 is MNHEY and CDR2 SMNVEV (reference sequence). After removal of 5 bases from V and 4 bases from J, the junction contained 3 bases not matched to a gene. The CDR3 runs 14 residues. The DNA of the CDR3 is TGTGCCAGCAGTGCGGGACAGGGATACAATGAGCAGTTCTTC. Translation: CASSAGQGYNEQFF.

This clone came up once. The chain couples TRBV18 to TRBJ1-1; no firm D call. With 3 bases removed from V and 5 bases from J, the gap between germline ends came to 16 bases. This CDR3 has 15 residues. CDR1 and CDR2 (germline): KGHSH, LQKENI. The CDR3 loop reads CASSPRQLEYTEAFF. In DNA, the CDR3 is TGTGCCAGCTCACCTAGGCAGTTAGAATATACTGAAGCTTTCTTT.

The chain uses TRBV5-8 and TRBJ1-2; the D gene is possibly TRBD1 (5 bases). The CDR3 covers 14 residues. The germline V and J ends were trimmed by 5 bases and 8 bases, with 19 bases remaining between them. CDR1 and CDR2 (germline): SGHTS, YDEGEE. CDR3: CASSPRGSAGGYTF. The CDR3 region has the DNA TGTGCCAGCAGTCCGCGGGGGTCCGCTGGGGGCTACACCTTC.

This sequence joins TRBV7-9 and TRBJ1-1, with D unresolved. This CDR3 contains 15 residues. From germline, CDR1 is SEHNR and CDR2 FQNEAQ (reference sequence). V was shortened by 3 bases and J by 4 bases, with 15 bases between the two germline ends. CDR3 nucleotide sequence: TGTGCCAGCAGCTTCAATACCGGGAAGAGCACTGAAGCTTTCTTT. Its protein product is CASSFNTGKSTEAFF.

The chain joins TRBV7-2 to TRBJ1-5; D is unresolved. The CDR3 is 13 amino acids. Germline CDR1 and CDR2: SGHTA and FQGNSA. The germline V and J ends were trimmed by 2 bases and 11 bases, with 13 bases remaining between them. The CDR3: CASSLTRESAQHF. The CDR3 DNA sequence: TGTGCCAGCAGCTTAACCCGTGAGTCGGCCCAGCATTTT.

This clone was observed once. The rearrangement links TRBV9 to TRBJ1-5; 7 nucleotides agree with TRBD1. Germline values: CDR1 SGDLS, CDR2 YYNGEE. The V gene end was trimmed by 4 bases and the J gene end by 4 bases; junction bases not matched to a gene: 5. The CDR3 runs 14 residues. CDR3 bases: TGTGCCAGCAGCCCGGGGACAGAGAATCAGCCCCAGCATTTT. Its protein is CASSPGTENQPQHF.

CDR3 loop: CASSLDRANYGYTF. DNA for the CDR3: TGTGCCAGCAGCTTAGACAGGGCAAACTATGGCTACACCTTC. The rearrangement links TRBV7-9 to TRBJ1-2, with D perhaps matching TRBD1 (6 bases). The CDR3 runs to 14 residues. V gave up 1 base and J gave up 2 bases, with 8 bases separating them. The germline V gene has CDR1 SEHNR and CDR2 FQNEAQ (reference sequence). Filled out from reference TRBV7-9 and TRBJ1-2, the complete variable domain reads DTGVSQNPRHKITKRGQNVTFRCDPISEHNRLYWYRQTLGQGPEFLTYFQNEAQLEKSRLLSDRFSAERPKGSFSTLEIQRTEQGDSAMYLCASSLDRANYGYTFGSGTRLTVV.

The chain has TRBV27 and TRBJ1-2; D ambiguous. The CDR3 totals 13 residues. V lost 3 bases to trimming and J lost 8 bases, with 13 bases between them. CDR1 MNHEY and CDR2 SMNVEV come from the germline V gene (reference sequence). The DNA for the CDR3 is TGTGCCAGCAGTTTCCGGACGGACGGAGGCTACACCTTC. This sequence encodes CASSFRTDGGYTF.

The J gene is TRBJ2-1, the V gene TRBV28; 10 bases match TRBD2. Trimming cost V 4 bases and J 8 bases; bases outside gene matches: 11. Germline-derived CDR1 and CDR2 are MDHEN and SYDVKM. The CDR3 length is 16 residues. The DNA for the CDR3 is TGTGCCAGCAGTTCCTCTAGCGGGAGATTTAGCGATGAGCAGTTCTTC. Its protein product is CASSSSSGRFSDEQFF.

At least ten counts were recorded for this clone. J is TRBJ1-4 and V is TRBV13; D gene uncertain. V was clipped by 6 bases and J by 6 bases, with 14 bases between them. Germline V gene lookup returns CDR1 PRHDT and CDR2 FYEKMQ (reference sequence). There are 14 residues in the CDR3. CDR3 bases: TGTGCCAGCAGGACGCGAGGAAGGGATGAAAAACTGTTTTTT. This codes for CASRTRGRDEKLFF.

This sequence joins TRBV5-1 and TRBJ1-2; the D gene is possibly TRBD1 (5 bases). Trimming left V 6 bases short and J 5 bases short, with 17 bases between. This CDR3 region has 14 residues. Germline CDR1 is SGHRS and CDR2 is YFSETQ. The chain's CDR3 is CASTSGGGGYGYTF. CDR3 sequence (DNA): TGCGCCAGCACATCCGGGGGAGGAGGGTATGGCTACACCTTC.

The chain couples TRBV9 to TRBJ2-1; no firm D call. The CDR3 totals 12 residues. The germline CDR1 and CDR2 sequences are SGDLS and YYNGEE. V lost 2 bases and J lost 6, with 6 bases in between. CDR3 residues: CASSVQANEQFF. The CDR3 DNA reads TGTGCCAGCAGCGTTCAAGCCAATGAGCAGTTCTTC. The entire variable domain, with the rest obtained from reference TRBV9 and TRBJ2-1, is as follows: DSGVTQTPKHLITATGQRVTLRCSPRSGDLSVYWYQQSLDQGLQFLIQYYNGEERAKGNILERFSAQQFPDLHSELNLSSLELGDSALYFCASSVQANEQFFGPGTRLTVL.